This T cell receptor beta chain was sequenced for a study of blood T cell repertoires in COVID-19. Between the trimmed V and J ends, which lost 1 base and 5 bases, there was a span of 4 bases. Germline-derived CDR1 and CDR2 are KGHDR and SFDVKD. CDR3 length: 12 residues. Profiling relied on immunoSEQ multiplex PCR, and the TCRdb table lists in-frame clones only, not all of them. The table records approximately 330,000 clones, roughly 90% of them present only once. The source of this sequence is a man younger than 40 with COVID-19, enrolled during active disease. What was sequenced was peripheral blood. This chain uses TRBV24-1 with TRBJ2-5; no clear D gene. The CDR3 nucleotides read TGTGCCACCAGTGATTTCGGGGAGACCCAGTACTTC. This gives the protein CATSDFGETQYF.